This T cell receptor beta chain appears in the sequencing data of a study of shared clonotypes between healthy human individuals (dated by TCRdb to about 2020). With regard to the full study: The cohort included three men and a couple of women between 18 and 49 years of age. To estimate repertoire size and how much clonotypes are shared between individuals, the study performed deep sequencing of blood TCR repertoires from 4 to 6 healthy adults. To increase sequencing depth and limit assay-specific biases, TCR repertoire library preparation and sequencing were carried out by different laboratories using diverse techniques. Between about 0.8 and 9.5 billion PBMCs per donor were obtained by leukapheresis. The full study reports these points: The small number of donors limited the genetic and exposure-history diversity represented. Only blood was sampled, and tissue TCR repertoires likely differ from those in blood. Based on pairwise subsampling, the degree of clonotype sharing among donors was expected to be affected by sequencing depth.

CDR1 is given as SGHTA and CDR2 as FQGNSA, both from the germline V gene. The germline V and J ends show losses of 5 bases and 0 bases respectively, and no gene match explains 15 bases of the junction. The CDR3 covers 19 residues, taking in both the cysteine and the phenylalanine. Of the read, only the CDR3 DNA is kept; its 57 bases are in frame from base 1. As for this clone: Its cognate antigen has yet to be identified. No qualities accompany the bases; no much larger clone lies one base away.

Healthy HIV-negative adults with no recently reported acute infections or vaccinations were included as donors. Only Caucasian adults living in Nashville, Tennessee, USA were represented among the donors. For unsorted samples, about 90 million PBMCs were counted and genomic DNA was extracted with the QIAamp DNA Blood Mini kit. Blood was obtained by leukapheresis, after which PBMCs were separated by Ficoll-Histopaque density gradient centrifugation and cryopreserved in liquid nitrogen vapor phase. TCR CDR3 regions were amplified from genomic DNA by multiplex PCR using the deep immunoSEQ assay. Extracted genomic DNA from each cell subset was spread evenly across all wells of several immunoSEQ 96-well plates, with each plate serving as a replicate. For unsorted PBMC, roughly 0.3 ug of genomic DNA, equivalent to approximately 28,000 T cell genomes, went into each replicate PCR. Ten immunoSEQ deep assay plates were used to sequence the unsorted PBMC genomic DNA. Purified libraries were quantified with a Qubit 3.0 fluorometer, sized on a Bioanalyzer 2100, and re-quantified with the KAPA Library Quantification kit. A separate single-read 150-cycle Illumina NextSeq 550 flow cell was used to sequence each immunoSEQ 96-well plate. Per the authors' processing: Because only junctional sequences without quality scores were contained in the immunoSEQ output, filtering matching that applied to full-length reads could not be performed. Sequences were annotated with PyIR, a Python wrapper for IgBLAST v1.9, and V/J genes and CDR3 were assigned using IMGT germline references. Reads were removed for weak V/J assignments (E-value above 1e-6), missing CDR3, stop codons, out-of-frame junctions, or ambiguous translated residues. A V3J clonotype was defined by an identical inferred V gene, J gene, and CDR3 amino acid sequence. To compute the percentage overlap between repertoires, the number of shared unique clonotypes was divided by the size of the smaller repertoire. RTK rarefaction, the Chao1 estimator, and Recon v2.1 estimates of unobserved clonotypes were used to assess repertoire richness. TCRdb holds this immuneACCESS table with in-frame rearrangements only. Some clones are missing; in checked studies, unresolved V genes explain under half, and the rest has no known cause. The DNA gave D and trimming, while V, J and clone size come from that table. This sample gives about 480,000 clones in total; about three quarters of them show up just once. The ten largest clones represent under 15% of the sample.

Sequenced sample: PBMCs. In this chain, TRBV7-2 is recombined with TRBJ2-1, and 8 junctional nucleotides match TRBD2. This clonotype was obtained from a woman aged 35 to 49 in good health. Some clones in this sample may be carry-over from other donors' samples. The DNA sequence follows: TGTGCCAGCAGCCCCCCCTCGGTACTAGCGGACAGCTCCTACAATGAGCAGTTCTTC. This translates into CASSPPSVLADSSYNEQFF.